These 2 T cell receptor beta chains were all obtained from the same sample, sequenced in a study of response to subunit inactivated influenza vaccine. TCRdb used MiXCR to reprocess the RT-PCR reads, holding one entry per CDR3 protein. This sample has about 570,000 distinct CDR3 sequences, with roughly 10% found just once. The specimen was PBMCs from blood, collected on the day of vaccination. These receptors were collected from a man in his forties or fifties who received an inactivated influenza vaccine.

V usage is TRBV5-6 and J usage is TRBJ2-5; TRBD1 matches at 10 bases. Germline assignment: CDR1 SGHDT and CDR2 YYEEEE. V shed 2 bases, J shed 5 bases, and the junction held 15 bases outside the gene matches. The CDR3 extends over 18 amino acids. The CDR3 DNA sequence: TGTGCCAGCAGCTTTCCGCCGTACCGGGACAGGGGAGGGGAGACCCAGTACTTC. The encoded protein is CASSFPPYRDRGGETQYF.

This clonotype showed up many times. V usage is TRBV7-2 and J usage is TRBJ2-3, with 7 bases identical to TRBD1. This CDR3 comprises 15 residues. The V and J ends lost 3 bases and 7 bases, in that order; junction bases with no gene match: 10. The V gene's germline CDR1 is SGHTA and CDR2 FQGNSA. The CDR3 DNA sequence: TGTGCCAGCAGCTTCGGTTCGACAGGGTCAAATACGCAGTATTTT. This encodes CASSFGSTGSNTQYF. Combining the CDR3 with reference TRBV7-2 and TRBJ2-3 gives the whole variable domain GAGVSQSPSNKVTEKGKDVELRCDPISGHTALYWYRQSLGQGLEFLIYFQGNSAPDKSGLPSDRFSAERTGGSVSTLTIQRTQQEDSAVYLCASSFGSTGSNTQYFGPGTRLTVL.